This T cell receptor (beta chain) appears in the sequencing data of a study of blood T cell repertoires in COVID-19. Across the study: Nucleic acid was either cDNA or gDNA, and it came from T cells, B-cell-depleted T cells, or PBMCs.

Cohort placement rested on clinical history that participants reported themselves. The length of the CDR3 is 12 residues. Germline V lookup: CDR1 LGHDT, CDR2 YNNKEL (reference sequence). Trimming cost V 5 bases and J 8 bases; bases outside gene matches: 6. Authors' data handling: By means of reference gene primer amplification, nucleated cell counts were estimated. Here immunoSEQ multiplex PCR was the method, and the copy in TCRdb shows in-frame clones only, minus some. Clone size and V and J calls were adopted from that table, with D and trimming inferred from the DNA. The sample shows about 270,000 clones, 80% to 90% of them seen only once.

The sequence came from a woman aged 30 to 39 with acute COVID-19. This sequence joins TRBV3-1 (or the pseudogene TRBV3-2) and TRBJ2-7; 7 bases agree with TRBD2. The sequenced sample was PBMCs or T cells enriched from blood (not recorded which). CDR3 in DNA: TGTGCCAGCAGCACGACTAGCTCCCAGCAGTACTTC. It translates to CASSTTSSQQYF.